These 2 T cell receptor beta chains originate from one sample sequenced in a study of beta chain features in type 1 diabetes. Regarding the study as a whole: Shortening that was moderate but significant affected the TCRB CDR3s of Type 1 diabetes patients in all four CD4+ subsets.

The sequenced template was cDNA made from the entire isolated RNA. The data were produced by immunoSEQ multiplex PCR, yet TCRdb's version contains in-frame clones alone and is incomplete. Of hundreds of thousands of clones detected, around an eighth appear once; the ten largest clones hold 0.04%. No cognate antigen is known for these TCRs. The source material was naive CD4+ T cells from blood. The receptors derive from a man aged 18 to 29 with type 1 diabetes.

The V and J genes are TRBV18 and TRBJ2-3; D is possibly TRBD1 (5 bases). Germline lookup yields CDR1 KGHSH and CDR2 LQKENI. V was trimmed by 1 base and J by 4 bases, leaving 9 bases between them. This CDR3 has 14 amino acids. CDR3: CASSPQQGSDTQYF. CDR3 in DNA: TGTGCCAGCTCACCACAGCAGGGCTCAGATACGCAGTATTTT.

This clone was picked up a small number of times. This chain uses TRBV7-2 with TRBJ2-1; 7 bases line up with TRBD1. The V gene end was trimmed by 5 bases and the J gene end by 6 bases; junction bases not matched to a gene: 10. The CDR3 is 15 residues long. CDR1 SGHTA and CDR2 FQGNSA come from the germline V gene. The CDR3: CASSPSRDSANEQFF. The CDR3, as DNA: TGTGCCAGCAGCCCATCCCGGGACAGTGCCAATGAGCAGTTCTTC.